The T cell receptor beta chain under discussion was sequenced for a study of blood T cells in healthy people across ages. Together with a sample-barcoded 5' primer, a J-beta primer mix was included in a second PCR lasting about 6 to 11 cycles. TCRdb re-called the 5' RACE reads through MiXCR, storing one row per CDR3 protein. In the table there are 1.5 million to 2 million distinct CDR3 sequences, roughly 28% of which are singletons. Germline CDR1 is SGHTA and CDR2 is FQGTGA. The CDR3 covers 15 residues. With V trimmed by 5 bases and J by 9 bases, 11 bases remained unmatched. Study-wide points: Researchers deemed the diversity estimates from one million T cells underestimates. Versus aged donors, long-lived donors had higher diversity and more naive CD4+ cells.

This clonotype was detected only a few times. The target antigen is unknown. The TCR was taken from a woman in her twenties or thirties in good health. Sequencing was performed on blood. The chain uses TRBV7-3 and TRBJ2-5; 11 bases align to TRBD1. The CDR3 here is CASSGGTGGMEAQYF. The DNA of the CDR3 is TGTGCCAGCAGCGGAGGGACAGGGGGTATGGAGGCCCAGTACTTC. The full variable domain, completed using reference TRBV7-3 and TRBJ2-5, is GAGVSQTPSNKVTEKGKYVELRCDPISGHTALYWYRQSLGQGPEFLIYFQGTGAADDSGLPNDRFFAVRPEGSVSTLKIQRTERGDSAVYLCASSGGTGGMEAQYFGPGTRLLVL.